What follows are 3 T cell receptor beta chains derived from one specimen sequenced in a study of response to subunit inactivated influenza vaccine. Using its own MiXCR run on the RT-PCR reads, TCRdb lists one record per CDR3 protein. The data hold about 190,000 distinct CDR3 sequences, with around 14% observed a single time. This material consisted of CD8+ T cells sorted from PBMCs, taken 4 to 6 days after vaccination. These receptors were taken from a man aged 45-65 years who received an inactivated influenza vaccine.

The chain employs TRBV30 and TRBJ2-3, with 11 bases fitting TRBD2. V was clipped by 1 base and J by 0 bases; unmatched bases: 12. This CDR3 is 19 amino acids long. Germline V gene lookup returns CDR1 GTSNPN and CDR2 SVGIG (reference sequence). CDR3 coding DNA: TGTGCCTGGAGTGGTTTCGGACTAGCGGGCCTAAGCAGCACAGATACGCAGTATTTT. Its translation is CAWSGFGLAGLSSTDTQYF. The full variable domain, in which reference TRBV30 and TRBJ2-3 provide the parts outside the CDR3, is SQTIHQWPATLVQPVGSPLSLECTVEGTSNPNLYWYRQAAGRGLQLLFYSVGIGQISSEVPQNLSASRPQDRQFILSSKKLLLSDSGFYLCAWSGFGLAGLSSTDTQYFGPGTRLTVL.

This clonotype was recorded only once. This chain connects TRBV7-6 to TRBJ2-7, with D tentatively TRBD2 (5 bases). This CDR3 comprises 14 residues. The V gene's germline CDR1 is SGHVS and CDR2 FNYEAQ. The V end lost 4 bases, the J end lost 5 bases, and 15 bases lay between the germline ends. For the CDR3, the DNA is TGTGCCAGCAGCTCGCTGGGAGCGCTGGACGAGCAGTACTTC. It codes for CASSSLGALDEQYF.

A few counts support this clonotype. The rearrangement uses TRBV4-2 and TRBJ2-5, with a possible D match to TRBD1 (5 bases). CDR1 is LGHNA, CDR2 YNFKEQ, per germline. The CDR3 length is 15 residues. Trimming removed 0 bases from V and 2 bases from J, with 10 bases in between. The CDR3 DNA sequence: TGTGCCAGCAGCCAAGAGATAGGGGTTCAAGAGACCCAGTACTTC. Translation: CASSQEIGVQETQYF.